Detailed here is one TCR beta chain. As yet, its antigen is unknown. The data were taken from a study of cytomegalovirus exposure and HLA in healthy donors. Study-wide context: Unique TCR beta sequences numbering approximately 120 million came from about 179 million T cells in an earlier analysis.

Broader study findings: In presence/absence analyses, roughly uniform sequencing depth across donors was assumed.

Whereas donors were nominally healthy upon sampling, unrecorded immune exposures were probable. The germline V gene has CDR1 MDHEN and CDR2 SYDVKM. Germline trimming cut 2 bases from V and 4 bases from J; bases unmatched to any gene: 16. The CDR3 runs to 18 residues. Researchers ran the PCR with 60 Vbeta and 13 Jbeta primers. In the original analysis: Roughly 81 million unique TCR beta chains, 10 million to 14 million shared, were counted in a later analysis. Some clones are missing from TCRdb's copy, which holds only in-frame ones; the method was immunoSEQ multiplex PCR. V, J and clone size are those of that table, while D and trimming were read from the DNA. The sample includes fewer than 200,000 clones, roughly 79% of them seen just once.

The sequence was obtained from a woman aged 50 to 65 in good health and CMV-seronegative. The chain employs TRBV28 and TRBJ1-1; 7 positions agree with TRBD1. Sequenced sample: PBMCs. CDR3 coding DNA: TGTGCCAGCAGTTTACCCCGAGGGATAGGGGGCGCCAGCACTGAAGCTTTCTTT. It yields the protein CASSLPRGIGGASTEAFF.